This T cell receptor (beta chain) emerged from a study of T cell responses to AZD1222 COVID-19 vaccine. Broader study findings: Seropositive status at baseline applied to only five or six AZD1222 recipients. The peak T cell response came first, and repertoires were sampled only after it.

In its sample, this clone was seen once. Its target is not known. Per the germline V gene, CDR1 is SGHVS and CDR2 is FQNEAQ. This CDR3 spans 15 amino acids. Trimming removed 5 bases at V and 4 bases at J, with 17 bases between. Using immunoSEQ multiplex PCR, the repertoire was profiled, and TCRdb retains in-frame clones only, with some absent. The table includes 90,000 to 150,000 clones, roughly 90% detected once. This chain links TRBV7-8 with TRBJ1-1; tentative D call: TRBD1 (6 bases). The TCR comes from an adult in good health. Material: peripheral blood, obtained on day 0 of AZD1222 vaccination. The CDR3 DNA sequence: TGTGCCAGCAGCCCCTACACAGGGAAATTCACTGAAGCTTTCTTT. Translating gives CASSPYTGKFTEAFF.